Presented here are 13 T cell receptor beta chains from one specimen sequenced in a study of cytomegalovirus exposure and HLA in healthy donors. The PCR ran on 60 Vbeta and 13 Jbeta primers. Method: immunoSEQ multiplex PCR; TCRdb's copy keeps in-frame clones and lacks some. The sample records about 130,000 clones, 78% being singletons. Sequencing used PBMCs. All receptors derive from a man between 25 and 39 years old in good health and CMV-seropositive.

The V gene is TRBV6-4, the J gene TRBJ2-1, with D possibly TRBD1 on 5 matching bases. Trimming removed 0 bases from V and 6 bases from J, with 15 bases in between. The germline gives CDR1 MRHNA, CDR2 SNTAGT. This CDR3 region has 16 residues. The CDR3 spells CASSDSITRARNEQFF. As DNA, the CDR3 is TGTGCCAGCAGTGACTCTATTACCAGGGCTCGCAATGAGCAGTTCTTC.

This chain joins TRBV30 and TRBJ1-2; 7 positions agree with TRBD1. The germline V gene encodes CDR1 GTSNPN and CDR2 SVGIG (reference sequence). J lost 4 bases, V lost 3 bases, and 2 bases had no gene match. The CDR3 totals 12 residues. The CDR3 coding sequence is TGTGCCTGGAGAGGGGACAGCTATGGCTACACCTTC. Encoded protein: CAWRGDSYGYTF. Using reference TRBV30 and TRBJ1-2 for the parts outside the CDR3, the full variable domain is SQTIHQWPATLVQPVGSPLSLECTVEGTSNPNLYWYRQAAGRGLQLLFYSVGIGQISSEVPQNLSASRPQDRQFILSSKKLLLSDSGFYLCAWRGDSYGYTFGSGTRLTVV.

This rearrangement joins TRBV14 to TRBJ1-1, with D possibly matching TRBD1 (5 bases). From germline, CDR1 is SGHDN and CDR2 FVKESK. CDR3 length equals 15 residues. V was shortened by 8 bases and J by 1 base, with 17 bases between the two germline ends. DNA for the CDR3: TGTGCCAGCGCTCGCGACCAGGGATGGAACACTGAAGCTTTCTTT. Its translation is CASARDQGWNTEAFF.

This clone occurred a few times. V gene TRBV29-1 combines with J gene TRBJ2-5; TRBD1 matches 9 bases. V dropped 2 bases and J dropped 3; count of bases not matched to a gene: 1. Germline V gene data show CDR1 as SQVTM and CDR2 as ANQGSEA. CDR3 length: 13 residues. Here the CDR3 reads CSVERDREETQYF. Here the CDR3 DNA reads TGCAGCGTTGAAAGGGACAGGGAAGAGACCCAGTACTTC. Full variable domain (remainder filled in from reference TRBV29-1 and TRBJ2-5): SAVISQKPSRDICQRGTSLTIQCQVDSQVTMMFWYRQQPGQSLTLIATANQGSEATYESGFVIDKFPISRPNLTFSTLTVSNMSPEDSSIYLCSVERDREETQYFGPGTRLLVL.

This clone has only a few counts. J is TRBJ2-2 and V is TRBV6-6; possibly TRBD1 for D (5 bases). Germline V gene sequence: CDR1 MNHNY, CDR2 SVGAGI (reference sequence). The V gene lost 9 bases and the J gene lost 1 base, with 12 bases spanning the gap. The CDR3 has 14 amino acids. The CDR3 sequence is CASKGPQNTGELFF. CDR3 DNA: TGTGCCAGTAAGGGGCCCCAGAACACCGGGGAGCTGTTTTTT.

This clone has only a few counts. The chain is built from TRBV10-3 and TRBJ1-2; no clear D gene. The germline CDR1 and CDR2 sequences are ENHRY and SYGVKD. This CDR3 is built from 18 residues. The V and J ends lost 3 bases and 2 bases respectively, with 22 bases between them. The CDR3 region has the DNA TGTGCCATCAGTGACCCCGGACTGTTTACATGGGCCAACTATGGCTACACCTTC. Protein: CAISDPGLFTWANYGYTF.

The chain joins TRBV5-6 to TRBJ2-7, with 11 bases lining up with TRBD2. The ends lost 4 bases at V and 13 bases at J; junction bases unmatched: 10. This CDR3 region has 13 residues. CDR1 SGHDT and CDR2 YYEEEE come from the germline V gene. In DNA form, the CDR3 reads TGTGCCAGCAGCGGGACGGGACTAGCGGCTCCTTACTTC. Encoded protein: CASSGTGLAAPYF.

The chain uses TRBV5-1 and TRBJ1-2, with D tentatively TRBD1 (5 bases). With 3 bases removed from V and 6 bases from J, the gap between germline ends came to 21 bases. Germline-derived CDR1 and CDR2 are SGHRS and YFSETQ. This CDR3 has 16 residues. CDR3 sequence reads: CASSSPDRHLSDGYTF. CDR3 DNA: TGCGCCAGCAGCTCCCCAGACAGACACTTATCAGATGGCTACACCTTC.

The gene calls are TRBV27 and TRBJ1-1; 12 positions match TRBD1. V shed 5 bases, J shed 0 bases, and the junction held 10 bases outside the gene matches. This CDR3 region has 18 residues. CDR1 MNHEY and CDR2 SMNVEV come from the germline V gene (reference sequence). The CDR3 protein is CASSVSWRDRGLNTEAFF. For the CDR3, the DNA is TGTGCCAGCAGTGTCTCATGGAGGGACAGGGGGCTGAACACTGAAGCTTTCTTT.

V gene TRBV2 combines with J gene TRBJ1-5; maybe TRBD1 (5 bases). CDR1 and CDR2 from the germline V gene are SNHLY and FYNNEI. V dropped 4 bases and J dropped 4 bases, with 11 bases sitting between them. This CDR3 has 14 residues. CDR3 coding DNA: TGTGCCAGCAGTGTAGACAGCGGGAATCAGCCCCAGCATTTT. It specifies CASSVDSGNQPQHF.

The chain carries TRBV9 and TRBJ2-3; 9 positions agree with TRBD2. The CDR3 extends over 18 amino acids. Germline lookup yields CDR1 SGDLS and CDR2 YYNGEE. J lost 0 bases, V lost 0 bases, and 8 bases had no gene match. CDR3 nucleotide sequence: TGTGCCAGCAGCGTAGATCCAGCGGGAGGACTTAGCACAGATACGCAGTATTTT. Amino acids: CASSVDPAGGLSTDTQYF.

The chain uses TRBV9 and TRBJ1-3; D unresolved. Germline CDR1 reads SGDLS; CDR2 reads YYNGEE. This CDR3 has 14 amino acids. The ends were cut back, 0 bases at V and 4 bases at J, with 8 bases in the middle. The CDR3 nucleotides read TGTGCCAGCAGCGTAGCGGGATCCGGAAACACCATATATTTT. This gives the protein CASSVAGSGNTIYF.

The chain carries TRBV21-1 and TRBJ1-1; the D call TRBD1 from the table was never checked on the DNA. TRBV21-1 is marked as a pseudogene. The CDR3 totals 13 residues. CDR3 residues: CASPQQLNTEAFF. The CDR3 region has the DNA TGTGCCAGCCCCCAACAGCTAAACACTGAAGCTTTCTTT.